This T cell receptor beta chain is from a study of siplizumab effects on memory and regulatory T cells. Findings of the study overall: The diversity of naive T cells seemed greater than that of memory cells, and their alloresponse contribution seemed major. The authors could not assign a naive or memory phenotype to roughly 80-95% of proliferating CD4+ or CD8+ clones. For siplizumab cultures, the suppressive function of their proliferating Tregs was not confirmed.

Per sample, roughly 10^5 TCR templates underwent assay. Some clones are missing from TCRdb's copy, which holds only in-frame ones; the method was immunoSEQ multiplex PCR. The data show roughly 100,000 clones, approximately 90% seen once. The length of the CDR3 is 14 residues. Trimming took 1 base from V and 5 from J, leaving 11 bases between them. Germline assignment: CDR1 LGHNA and CDR2 YNFKEQ. Notes on this clone: Antigen unknown.

This clonotype originated in a human donor in good health. The chain combines TRBV4-2 with TRBJ1-1; D gene unclear. Sequencing was done on a sample of CD4+ T cells sorted from blood. As DNA, the CDR3 is TGTGCCAGCAGCCAAGTCCTTGAGTCAACTGAAGCTTTCTTT. Its translation is CASSQVLESTEAFF.